This record looks at one TCR beta chain sequence and its context. The data were taken from a study of blood T cell repertoires in COVID-19. Overall study context: T cells, B-cell-depleted T cells, or PBMCs provided the cDNA or gDNA that served as material.

Produced via immunoSEQ multiplex PCR; TCRdb's table is partial and in-frame only. Among 85,000 to 120,000 clones listed, about nine tenths were seen once. The CDR3 has 14 residues. CDR1 LNHDA and CDR2 SQIVND come from the germline V gene (reference sequence). With 2 bases removed from V and 5 bases from J, the gap between germline ends came to 12 bases. Recruited during active infection, patients (from Seattle) were subsequently followed longitudinally. The chain uses TRBV19 and TRBJ1-2, with a tentative D call TRBD1 (6 bases). The clonotype was recovered from a woman aged 45-65 years with COVID-19, enrolled during active disease. The sequenced sample consisted of peripheral blood. The CDR3 here is CASSINGGRYGYTF. The CDR3 DNA follows: TGTGCCAGTAGTATAAACGGGGGGCGGTATGGCTACACCTTC.